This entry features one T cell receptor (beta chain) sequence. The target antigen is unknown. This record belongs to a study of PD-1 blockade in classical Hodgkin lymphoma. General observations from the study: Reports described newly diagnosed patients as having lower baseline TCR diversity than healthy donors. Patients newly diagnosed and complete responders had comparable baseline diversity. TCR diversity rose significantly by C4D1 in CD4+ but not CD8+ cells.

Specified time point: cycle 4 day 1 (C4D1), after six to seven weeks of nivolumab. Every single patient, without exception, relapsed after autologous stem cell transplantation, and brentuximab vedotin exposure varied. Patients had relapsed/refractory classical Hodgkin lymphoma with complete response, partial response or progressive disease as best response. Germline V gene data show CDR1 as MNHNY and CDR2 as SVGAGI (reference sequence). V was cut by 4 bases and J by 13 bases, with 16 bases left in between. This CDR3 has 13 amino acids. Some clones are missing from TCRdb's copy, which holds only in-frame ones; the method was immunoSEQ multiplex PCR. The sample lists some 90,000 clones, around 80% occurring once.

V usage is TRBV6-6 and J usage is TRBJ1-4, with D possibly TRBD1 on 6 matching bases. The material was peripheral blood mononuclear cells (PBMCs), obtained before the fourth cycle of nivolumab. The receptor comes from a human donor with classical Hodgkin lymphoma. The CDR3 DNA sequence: TGTGCCAGCAGTTTAAGGGGGGTCGGTGGACTGTTTTTT. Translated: CASSLRGVGGLFF.